This T cell receptor (beta chain) originates from a study of CD8+CD57+ T cells in acquired aplastic anemia. Whole-study context: When averaged, DNA from sorted CD4+ and CD8+ cells came to about 3 ug.

Germline V CDR1 and CDR2: DFQATT, SNEGSKA (reference sequence). The J segment lost 5 bases and the V segment lost 1 base, leaving 10 bases of the junction unmatched. The CDR3 spans 15 residues. Patients picked for sequencing had shown CD8+CD57+ cell expansion detected by flow cytometry. Study results and caveats: A set of roughly 27 CD8+ CDR3 sequences was shared between patients and controls, and these sequences appeared highly expressed in patients.

For CDR3 and TCR beta VDJ profiling, genomic DNA was the template used. TCRdb re-analysed the reads in MiXCR, keeping a single row per CDR3 protein. The table lists approximately 470,000 distinct CDR3 sequences, under 40% of them singletons, with nearly 0.85% in the top ten. Ten or more counts support this clonotype. Its antigen is as yet unknown. The rearrangement uses TRBV20-1 and TRBJ2-7; 8 bases align to TRBD1. The receptor's source is a human donor with aplastic anemia. The specimen sequenced was sorted CD4+, CD8+, or CD8+CD57+ T cells (not recorded which) from PBMCs. The DNA for the CDR3 is TGCAGTGCTAGAGTTGGACAGGGAGTGAAGGACGAGCAGTACTTC. Protein: CSARVGQGVKDEQYF.